A single TCR beta chain is shown here with its context. What it binds is unknown. V was cut by 5 bases and J by 5 bases, with 9 bases left in between. The CDR3 covers 12 residues. The V gene's germline CDR1 is SEHNR and CDR2 FQNEAQ (reference sequence). This record comes from a study of vaccination and CD4 T cells after COVID-19. As for the study in general: Once diagnosed, patients had post-COVID samples drawn a median 101 days later (range 35 to 161). SARS-CoV-2, HCoV-NL63, HCoV-OC43 and HCoV-229E supplied the overlapping spike peptides used to stimulate cells. The authors gave control cultures a CEFX pool, an HIV-1 Nef pool, or no peptide.

The Oncomine TCR Beta short-read assay sequenced DNA from cultured CD4+ T cells. A single record per CDR3 protein comes from TCRdb applying MiXCR to the PCR reads. The sample lists 28,000 or so distinct CDR3 sequences, about 41% seen once, with roughly 11% in the top ten. Stated treatment: approximately 9-day PBMC culture with coronavirus spike peptide pools or control peptides (ViraFEST assay). Sequenced sample: CD4+ T cells from blood, cultured in vitro. The chain has TRBV7-9 and TRBJ1-2; D ambiguous. The sequence derives from a human donor who had recovered from COVID-19. The CDR3 DNA reads as TGTGCCAGCAGCATCAACCTATATGGCTACACCTTC. Its translation is CASSINLYGYTF.